Here is one T cell receptor beta chain with its context. The target antigen is unknown. The same CDR3 also results from other DNA sequences found in this sample. The repertoire was sequenced with immunoSEQ multiplex PCR; TCRdb's copy has only in-frame clones and lacks some. Seen here are about 2.3 million clones, over 90% observed once, and the top ten hold 0.39%. The CDR3 spans 13 residues. CDR1 is KGHSH and CDR2 is LQKENI in the germline V gene. Trimming shortened V by 2 bases and J by 1 base, and 0 bases separated the two germline ends. In the CD4+ fraction, cells were divided into CD45RA+ naive and CD45RA-negative memory subsets. The data derive from a study of shared clonotypes between healthy human individuals. General study points: Sorted-subset samples were not fully sequenced, rarefaction indicated.

The receptor's source is a man younger than 35 in good health. Some clones in this sample may be carry-over from other donors' samples. The chain couples TRBV18 to TRBJ2-6; D is unclear. Material: naive CD4+ T cells from PBMCs. As to subset: CD45RA+ positively selected. CDR3 DNA sequence: TGTGCCAGCTCACCATCTGGGGCCAACGTCCTGACTTTC. Translated, it gives CASSPSGANVLTF.